The table lists the clone carrying this TCR beta chain with a few counts. What it binds is not known. This sample was taken from a study of blood T cells in healthy people across ages. Study context: T cells yielded about one barcoded beta molecule per two cells through template switching. Study-wide results and limits: More naive CD4+ cells and higher diversity marked long-lived donors relative to aged donors.

Combining a sample-barcoded 5' primer with a J-beta primer mix, a second PCR ran for about 6 to 12 cycles. Each single sample gave us at least 2.5 million CDR3-containing paired-end reads. TCRdb itself ran the 5' RACE reads through MiXCR, one entry per CDR3 protein. The data show 600,000 to 850,000 distinct CDR3 sequences, roughly 45% seen once. V was pared by 5 bases and J by 1 base, with 9 bases between. This CDR3 is 14 amino acids long. CDR1 SGHTA and CDR2 FQGNSA come from the germline V gene. Input material: blood. The clonotype comes from a woman aged 60-75 years in good health. The chain employs TRBV7-2 and TRBJ2-1; D is ambiguous. CDR3 nucleotides: TGTGCCAGCAGCCCCGTGGAGTCCTACAATGAGCAGTTCTTC. The encoded protein is CASSPVESYNEQFF.